These 11 T cell receptor beta chains share one sample of origin, sequenced in a study of T cell responses to AZD1222 COVID-19 vaccine. TCRdb's table, derived via immunoSEQ multiplex PCR, lists solely in-frame clones and lacks some. The table has about 80,000 clones, approximately 85% seen once. The material was peripheral blood, obtained 28 days after the second AZD1222 dose. All receptors come from an adult who received the AZD1222 COVID-19 vaccine.

V usage is TRBV7-9 and J usage is TRBJ1-1; no clear D gene. Per the germline V gene, CDR1 is SEHNR and CDR2 is FQNEAQ (reference sequence). CDR3 length equals 11 residues. Trimming removed 7 bases at V and 3 bases at J, with 6 bases between. The CDR3 loop is CASNTYTEAFF. CDR3 in DNA: TGTGCCAGCAACACATACACTGAAGCTTTCTTT.

This clone has just a few counts. V and J are TRBV5-4 and TRBJ1-1, with 7 bases matching TRBD1. CDR3 length equals 19 residues. CDR1 SGHNT and CDR2 YYREEE come from the germline V gene (reference sequence). Germline trimming cut 4 bases from V and 3 bases from J; bases unmatched to any gene: 21. This CDR3 is CASSPRGARGVISDTEAFF. The CDR3 DNA follows: TGTGCCAGCAGCCCCCGGGGAGCCAGGGGGGTGATTAGCGACACTGAAGCTTTCTTT.

This clone appeared once. The chain links TRBV5-4 to TRBJ2-2, with TRBD2 matching over 10 bases. From germline, CDR1 is SGHNT and CDR2 YYREEE (reference sequence). This CDR3 has 15 amino acids. With V trimmed by 2 bases and J by 7 bases, 5 bases remained unmatched. CDR3 sequence reads: CASSFLAGENGELFF. Written as DNA, the CDR3 is TGTGCCAGCAGCTTCCTAGCGGGGGAAAACGGGGAGCTGTTTTTT.

This sequence joins TRBV29-1 and TRBJ1-2; D remains ambiguous. Germline-derived CDR1 and CDR2 are SQVTM and ANQGSEA. The CDR3 contains 11 residues. The ends were cut back, 3 bases at V and 6 bases at J, with 8 bases in the middle. This chain's CDR3 is CSVDALHGYTF. The CDR3 DNA sequence: TGCAGCGTTGATGCATTACATGGCTACACCTTC.

The chain uses TRBV19 and TRBJ1-2, with 7 bases that match TRBD1. CDR3 length equals 15 residues. Germline lookup yields CDR1 LNHDA and CDR2 SQIVND (reference sequence). J was trimmed by 4 bases and V by 2 bases; bases with no gene match: 7. The CDR3 sequence is CASSISAGGSYGYTF. The CDR3 DNA is TGTGCCAGTAGTATATCGGCAGGGGGTTCCTATGGCTACACCTTC.

This clone was seen a single time. The V gene is TRBV15, the J gene TRBJ1-1, with unresolved D. Germline CDR1 reads LNHNV; CDR2 reads YYDKDF (reference sequence). The CDR3 loop spans 13 amino acids. Trimming left V 5 bases short and J 3 bases short, with 10 bases between. CDR3 nucleotides: TGTGCCACCAGCTTAAAGCGGGACACTGAAGCTTTCTTT. As protein: CATSLKRDTEAFF.

CDR3 region: CASSLDGGRQFF. The CDR3 region has the DNA TGTGCCAGCAGTTTAGATGGCGGTCGGCAGTTCTTC. This sequence joins TRBV27 and TRBJ2-1; D is unclear. The germline CDR1 and CDR2 sequences are MNHEY and SMNVEV (reference sequence). The CDR3 runs to 12 residues. V was trimmed by 2 bases and J by 12 bases, leaving 11 bases between them.

This clone was seen more than once but under ten times. The chain couples TRBV2 to TRBJ1-5; TRBD1 matches at 8 bases. The CDR3 sequence is 15 residues long. V was clipped by 6 bases and J by 0 bases; unmatched bases: 4. Germline CDR1 is SNHLY and CDR2 is FYNNEI. CDR3 bases: TGTGCCAGCAGCCAGGGGGCCGTTAGCAATCAGCCCCAGCATTTT. Protein: CASSQGAVSNQPQHF.

The chain combines TRBV7-3 with TRBJ2-1, with a tentative D call TRBD2 (7 bases). Trimming took 5 bases from V and 7 from J, leaving 24 bases between them. The CDR3 is 17 amino acids. Per the germline V gene, CDR1 is SGHTA and CDR2 is FQGTGA. CDR3 amino acids: CASSPVGGGGPLNEQFF. For the CDR3, the DNA is TGTGCCAGCAGCCCGGTAGGGGGGGGAGGGCCACTAAATGAGCAGTTCTTC.

A few counts support this clone. The chain carries TRBV6-5 and TRBJ1-1; D perhaps matches TRBD1 (5 bases). The CDR3 is 15 amino acids. The germline CDR1 and CDR2 sequences are MNHEY and SVGAGI. V was shortened by 2 bases and J by 5 bases, with 15 bases between the two germline ends. The CDR3 is CASSYAGGGSTEAFF. DNA of the CDR3: TGTGCCAGCAGTTACGCCGGTGGGGGGAGTACTGAAGCTTTCTTT.

The V gene is TRBV4-2, the J gene TRBJ2-2; D could derive from TRBD1 or TRBD2 (5 bases each). The CDR3 covers 11 residues. Germline CDR1 is LGHNA and CDR2 is YNFKEQ. V lost 8 bases to trimming and J lost 12 bases, with 13 bases between them. The CDR3 loop reads CASEEAGQLFF. The CDR3 DNA reads as TGTGCCAGCGAGGAGGCAGGGCAGCTGTTTTTT.